The clone carrying this TCR beta chain came up a few times. Its antigen is unidentified. This entry comes from a study of T cell repertoires in cytomegalovirus infection. MiXCR, run by TCRdb on the reads, gives a single entry per CDR3 protein. The data hold some 900,000 distinct CDR3 sequences, with around a third observed a single time. Deletions cut 0 bases from V and 8 bases from J, with 8 bases between. Germline V gives CDR1 MNHEY, CDR2 SVGEGT. The CDR3 contains 13 residues. Here the sequenced sample was cultured CD8+ T cells from PBMCs, taken from culture after CMV antigen stimulation. The J gene is TRBJ2-1, the V gene TRBV6-2 or TRBV6-3, with D hard to call. The source is a human donor in good health (CMV status not recorded). Some clones in this sample may be carry-over from other donors' samples. The DNA of the CDR3 is TGTGCCAGCAGTTACTCTTACAACGATGAGCAGTTCTTC. Protein: CASSYSYNDEQFF.